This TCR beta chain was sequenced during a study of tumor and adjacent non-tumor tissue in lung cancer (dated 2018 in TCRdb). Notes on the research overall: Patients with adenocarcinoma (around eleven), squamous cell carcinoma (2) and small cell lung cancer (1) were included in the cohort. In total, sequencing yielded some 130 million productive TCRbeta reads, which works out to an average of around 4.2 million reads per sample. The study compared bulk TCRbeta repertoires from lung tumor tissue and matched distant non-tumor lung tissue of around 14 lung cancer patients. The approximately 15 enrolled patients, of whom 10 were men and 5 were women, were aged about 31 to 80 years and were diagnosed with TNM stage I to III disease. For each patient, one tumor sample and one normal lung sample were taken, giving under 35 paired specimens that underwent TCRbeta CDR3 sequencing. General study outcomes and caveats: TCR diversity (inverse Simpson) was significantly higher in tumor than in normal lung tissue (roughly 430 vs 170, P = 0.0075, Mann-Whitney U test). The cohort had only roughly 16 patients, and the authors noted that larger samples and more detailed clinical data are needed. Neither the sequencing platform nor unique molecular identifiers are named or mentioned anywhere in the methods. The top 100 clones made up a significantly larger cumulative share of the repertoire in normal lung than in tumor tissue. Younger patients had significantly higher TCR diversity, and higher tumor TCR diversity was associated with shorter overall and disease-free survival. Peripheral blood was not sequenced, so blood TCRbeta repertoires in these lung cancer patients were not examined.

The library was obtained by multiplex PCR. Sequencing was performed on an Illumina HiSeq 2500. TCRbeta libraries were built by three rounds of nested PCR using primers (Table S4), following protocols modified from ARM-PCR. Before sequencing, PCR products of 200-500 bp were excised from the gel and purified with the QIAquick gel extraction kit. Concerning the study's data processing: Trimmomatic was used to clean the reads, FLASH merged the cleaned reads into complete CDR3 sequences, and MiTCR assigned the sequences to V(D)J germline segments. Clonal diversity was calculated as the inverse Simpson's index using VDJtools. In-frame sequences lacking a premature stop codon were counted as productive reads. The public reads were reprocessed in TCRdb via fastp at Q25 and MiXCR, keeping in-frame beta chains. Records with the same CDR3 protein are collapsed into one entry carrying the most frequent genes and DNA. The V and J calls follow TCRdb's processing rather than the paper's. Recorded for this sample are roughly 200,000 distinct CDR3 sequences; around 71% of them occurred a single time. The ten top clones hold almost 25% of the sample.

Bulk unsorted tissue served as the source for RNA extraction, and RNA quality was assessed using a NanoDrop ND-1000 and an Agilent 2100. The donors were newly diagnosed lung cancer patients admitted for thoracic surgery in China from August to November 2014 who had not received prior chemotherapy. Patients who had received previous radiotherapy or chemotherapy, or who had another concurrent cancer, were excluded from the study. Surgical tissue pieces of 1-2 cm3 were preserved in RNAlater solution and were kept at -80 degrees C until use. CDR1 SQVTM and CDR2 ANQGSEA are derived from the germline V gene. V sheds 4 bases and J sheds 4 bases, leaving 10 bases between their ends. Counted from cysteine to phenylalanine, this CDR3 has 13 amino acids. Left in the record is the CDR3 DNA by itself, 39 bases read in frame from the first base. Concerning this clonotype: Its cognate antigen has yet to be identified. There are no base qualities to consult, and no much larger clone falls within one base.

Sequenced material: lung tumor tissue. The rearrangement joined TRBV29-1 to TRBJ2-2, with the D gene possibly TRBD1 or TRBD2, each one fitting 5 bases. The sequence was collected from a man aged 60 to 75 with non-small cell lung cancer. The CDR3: CSVGGISTGELFF. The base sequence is TGCAGCGTTGGGGGGATCAGCACCGGGGAGCTGTTTTTT.